Given below is one TCR beta chain in context. Germline CDR1 is SGHNT and CDR2 is YENEEA. The CDR3 has 16 amino acids. The germline V and J ends were trimmed by 5 bases and 4 bases, with 19 bases remaining between them. The sample belongs to a study of STAT5B mutations in CD4+ large granular lymphocyte leukemia. Source study methods: Lowest detectable productive clonotype frequency was 2.59 x 10-5. Sequencing was performed with immunoSEQ multiplex PCR; in TCRdb, only in-frame clones are kept and a portion is missing. The V and J calls and the clone size are those of that table, but D and trimming were determined from the DNA. The data hold around 20,000 clones, with around 75% observed a single time.

The sequence was collected from a human donor in good health. The rearrangement joins TRBV11-3 to TRBJ2-3, with a tentative D call TRBD1 (6 bases). The specimen was CD4+ T cells from blood buffy coats. The CDR3 DNA follows: TGTGCCAGCAGCAAAGGACTCACAGGGTGGGCAGATACGCAGTATTTT. Translation gives CASSKGLTGWADTQYF.